This TCR beta chain was identified in a study of T cells after yellow fever vaccination. This clonotype was recorded a few times. Its cognate antigen is unknown. The trim removed 2 bases at V and 2 bases at J, leaving 12 bases unmatched. Per germline, CDR1 LGHDT and CDR2 YNNKEL (reference sequence). The CDR3 has 19 amino acids. In making TCR cDNA, 5'RACE template switching added a universal primer site and UMIs to it. In TCRdb, the 5' RACE reads were re-called with MiXCR into one record per CDR3 protein. The table includes hundreds of thousands of distinct CDR3 sequences, over 9% detected once. Study outcomes and limitations: High-abundance clonotypes from the bulk population could contaminate FACS-sorted repertoires. Detected again after the booster were most primary-vaccination clones, at 95% to 98% CD4 and more than 70% CD8. It was a weaker secondary response, yet one that peaked faster, at day 5 versus 15.

This sequence joins TRBV3-1 and TRBJ2-7, with 13 nucleotides matching TRBD2. The receptor comes from a man aged 25 to 40 who received the YFV17D yellow fever vaccine. The material sequenced was PBMCs, taken on the day of the yellow fever booster vaccination. Here the CDR3 DNA reads TGTGCCAGCAGCCAACCACCCGGGACTAGCGGGAACGCACCCTACGAGCAGTACTTC. Protein sequence: CASSQPPGTSGNAPYEQYF.